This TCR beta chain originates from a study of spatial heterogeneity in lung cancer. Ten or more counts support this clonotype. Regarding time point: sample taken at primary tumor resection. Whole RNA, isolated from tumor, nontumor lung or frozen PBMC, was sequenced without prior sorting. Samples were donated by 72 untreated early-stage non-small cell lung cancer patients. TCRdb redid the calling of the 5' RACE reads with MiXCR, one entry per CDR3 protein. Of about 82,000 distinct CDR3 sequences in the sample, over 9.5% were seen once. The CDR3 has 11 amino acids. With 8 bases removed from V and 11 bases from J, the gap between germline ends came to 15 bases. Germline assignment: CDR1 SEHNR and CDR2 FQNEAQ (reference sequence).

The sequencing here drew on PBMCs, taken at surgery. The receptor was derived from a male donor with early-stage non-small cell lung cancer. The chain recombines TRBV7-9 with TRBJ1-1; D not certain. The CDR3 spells CASPDGPDAFF. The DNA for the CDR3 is TGTGCCAGCCCCGATGGACCCGATGCTTTCTTT.